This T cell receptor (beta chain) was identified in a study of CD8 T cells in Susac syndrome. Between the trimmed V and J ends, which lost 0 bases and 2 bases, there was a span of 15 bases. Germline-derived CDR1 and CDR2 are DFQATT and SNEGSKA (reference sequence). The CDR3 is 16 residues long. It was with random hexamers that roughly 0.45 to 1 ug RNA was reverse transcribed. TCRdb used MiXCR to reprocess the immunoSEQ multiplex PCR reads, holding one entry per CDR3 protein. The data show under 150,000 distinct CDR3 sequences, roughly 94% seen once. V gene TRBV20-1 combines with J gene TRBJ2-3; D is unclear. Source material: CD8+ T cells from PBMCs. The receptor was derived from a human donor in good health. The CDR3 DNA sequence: TGCAGTGCTAGAGATCCCGCAGGAGTTGTCACAGATACGCAGTATTTT. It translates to CSARDPAGVVTDTQYF.